A selection of T cell receptor beta chains follows, all from one sample in a study of control samples from healthy donors and cancer patients. Profiling relied on immunoSEQ multiplex PCR, and the TCRdb table lists in-frame clones only, not all of them. This table holds 6,000 or so clones, 72% found once. The specimen sequenced was formalin-fixed, paraffin-embedded tissue. These receptors were taken from a male donor with melanoma. Both conserved end residues are part of each CDR3. The D gene is left open where the match is weak. Rows give clone size only sometimes, using once, few, many, or a class for an expanded clone.

abundance | d_gene | j_gene | v_gene | CDR3aa | CDR3nt
- | - | TRBJ1-2 | TRBV5-1 | CASSLRIPNYGYTF | TGCGCCAGCAGCTTGCGGATACCGAACTATGGCTACACCTTC
few | TRBD2 | TRBJ2-5 | TRBV10-3 | CAISSGREAQETQYF | TGTGCCATCAGTTCTGGACGGGAGGCTCAAGAGACCCAGTACTTC
- | - | TRBJ1-1 | TRBV19 | CASRRQTTEAFF | TGTGCCAGTAGAAGACAGACCACTGAAGCTTTCTTT
few | TRBD1 | TRBJ1-3 | TRBV7-2 | CASKPGQSGNTIYF | TGTGCCAGCAAACCGGGACAGTCTGGAAACACCATATATTTT
few | - | TRBJ1-5 | TRBV6-2/TRBV6-3 | CASSYRAGSNQPQHF | TGTGCCAGCAGTTACAGGGCCGGAAGCAATCAGCCCCAGCATTTT
- | - | TRBJ2-7 | TRBV12-3/TRBV12-4 | CASIPPGDYEQYF | TGTGCCAGCATTCCACCAGGGGACTACGAGCAGTACTTC
- | - | TRBJ1-1 | TRBV18 | CASSESNTEAFF | TGTGCCAGTTCGGAATCGAACACTGAAGCTTTCTTT
- | - | TRBJ1-2 | TRBV5-4 | CASSLAPDPNYGYTF | TGTGCCAGCAGCTTGGCCCCGGATCCTAACTATGGCTACACCTTC
once | - | TRBJ1-6 | TRBV7-9 | CASTDRSPLHF | TGTGCCAGCACCGATCGGTCACCCCTCCACTTT
- | - | TRBJ1-2 | TRBV6-6 | CASNQGGYGYTF | TGTGCCAGCAACCAAGGGGGGTATGGCTACACCTTC
- | - | TRBJ2-1 | TRBV20-1 | CSASKSEQFF | TGCAGTGCTAGTAAGAGTGAGCAGTTCTTC
- | - | TRBJ1-1 | TRBV18 | CASSARGGAGNTEVFF | TGTGCCAGCTCAGCGCGGGGGGGCGCAGGGAACACTGAAGTTTTCTTT
- | TRBD2 | TRBJ2-3 | TRBV19 | CASSIGGMGSTDTQYF | TGTGCCAGTAGTATCGGGGGGATGGGTAGCACAGATACGCAGTATTTT
few | - | TRBJ1-1 | TRBV2 | CASVRPGGDTEAFF | TGTGCCAGCGTAAGGCCGGGGGGAGACACTGAAGCTTTCTTT
- | - | TRBJ1-5 | TRBV6-5 | CASSFGRSNQPQHF | TGTGCCAGCAGTTTTGGGCGGAGCAATCAGCCCCAGCATTTT
- | - | TRBJ2-7 | TRBV6-2/TRBV6-3 | CASSYTDFSYEQYF | TGTGCCAGCAGTTACACGGACTTCTCCTACGAGCAGTACTTC
few | - | TRBJ2-1 | TRBV6-6 | CASSAFGGSEQFF | TGTGCCAGCAGCGCCTTCGGGGGAAGTGAGCAGTTCTTC
- | TRBD2 | TRBJ2-1 | TRBV15 | CATSRGSQGSGRRNEQFF | TGTGCCACTAGCAGAGGATCCCAAGGGAGCGGGAGAAGGAATGAGCAGTTCTTC
- | - | TRBJ2-1 | TRBV5-1 | CASSLDRLMANEQFF | TGCGCCAGCAGCTTGGACAGACTAATGGCGAATGAGCAGTTCTTC
few | TRBD2 | TRBJ2-3 | TRBV5-5 | CASSFWLAGTDTQYF | TGTGCCAGCAGCTTTTGGCTAGCGGGCACAGATACGCAGTATTTT
- | - | TRBJ1-6 | TRBV14 | CASSPQSVSPLHF | TGTGCCAGCAGCCCCCAGAGCGTTTCACCCCTCCACTTT
- | - | TRBJ2-7 | TRBV7-9 | CASSSTGTGVEQYF | TGTGCCAGCAGCTCCACCGGGACTGGGGTCGAGCAGTACTTC
- | TRBD1 | TRBJ1-3 | TRBV15 | CATSRHFSRTGGLNTIYF | TGTGCCACCAGCAGACATTTCTCTCGGACAGGGGGACTAAACACCATATATTTT
- | TRBD1 | TRBJ1-5 | TRBV9 | CANSMTGVDQPQHF | TGTGCCAACAGCATGACAGGGGTTGACCAGCCCCAGCATTTT
- | TRBD2 | TRBJ2-7 | TRBV4-2 | CASSFSGLVDSYEQYF | TGTGCCAGCAGTTTCTCGGGACTAGTAGACTCCTACGAGCAGTACTTC
once | - | TRBJ1-5 | TRBV7-8 | CASSLDKSSQPQHF | TGTGCCAGCAGCCTAGACAAGTCCTCTCAGCCCCAGCATTTT
- | - | TRBJ2-1 | TRBV5-1 | CASSSGLRSYNEQFF | TGCGCCAGCAGCTCGGGACTTCGGTCCTACAATGAGCAGTTCTTC
once | TRBD1 | TRBJ1-2 | TRBV6-5 | CASSWGQGHGYTF | TGTGCCAGCAGCTGGGGACAGGGCCATGGCTACACCTTC
- | - | TRBJ2-2 | TRBV12-3/TRBV12-4 | CASTHTNTGELFF | TGTGCCAGCACCCACACCAACACCGGGGAGCTGTTTTTT
- | - | TRBJ2-1 | TRBV1 | CTSSQDHEQFF | TGCACCAGCAGCCAAGACCATGAGCAGTTCTTC
- | TRBD2 | TRBJ2-3 | TRBV5-6 | CASSSGTVGIDTQYF | TGTGCCAGCAGCAGCGGGACGGTCGGCATAGATACGCAGTATTTT
few | - | TRBJ1-4 | TRBV29-1 | CSVGLMNEKLFF | TGCAGCGTTGGGTTAATGAATGAAAAACTGTTTTTT
- | TRBD2 | TRBJ2-3 | TRBV20-1 | CSASTGTSGRARTDTQYF | TGCAGTGCTAGTACCGGGACTAGCGGGAGGGCCAGGACAGATACGCAGTATTTT
- | - | TRBJ2-1 | TRBV18 | CASSPPSRPGEQFF | TGTGCCAGCTCACCACCGTCCAGGCCGGGTGAGCAGTTCTTC
- | - | TRBJ2-7 | TRBV7-9 | CASSLKGDSYSYEQYF | TGTGCCAGCAGCTTAAAGGGGGACTCATACTCCTACGAGCAGTACTTC
- | - | TRBJ2-1 | TRBV20-1 | CSARVPAGQFF | TGCAGTGCTAGAGTCCCAGCGGGGCAGTTCTTC
- | - | TRBJ2-7 | TRBV6-5 | CASSYSSGGFYEQYF | TGTGCCAGCAGTTACTCGAGTGGGGGGTTCTACGAGCAGTACTTC